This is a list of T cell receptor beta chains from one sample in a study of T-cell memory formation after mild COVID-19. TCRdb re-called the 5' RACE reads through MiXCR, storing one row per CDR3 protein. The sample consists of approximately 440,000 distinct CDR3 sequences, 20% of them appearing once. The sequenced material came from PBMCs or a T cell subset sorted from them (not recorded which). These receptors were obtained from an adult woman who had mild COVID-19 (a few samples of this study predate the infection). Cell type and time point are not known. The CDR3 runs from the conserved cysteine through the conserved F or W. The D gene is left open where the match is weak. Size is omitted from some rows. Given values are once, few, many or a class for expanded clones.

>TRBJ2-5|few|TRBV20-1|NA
CSARDPGGGWGLQETQYF
TGCAGTGCTAGAGACCCCGGGGGAGGATGGGGGCTCCAAGAGACCCAGTACTTC
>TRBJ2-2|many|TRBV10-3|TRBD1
CAISPGGQNTGELFF
TGTGCCATCAGCCCAGGGGGCCAGAACACCGGGGAGCTGTTTTTT
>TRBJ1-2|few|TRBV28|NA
CASSLTGRAYGYTF
TGTGCCAGCAGTTTGACTGGACGGGCCTATGGCTACACCTTC
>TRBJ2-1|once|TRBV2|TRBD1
CASILGQGPPGDEQFF
TGTGCCAGCATATTGGGACAGGGCCCGCCTGGAGATGAGCAGTTCTTC
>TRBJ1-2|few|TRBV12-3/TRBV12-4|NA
CASSGTGLFNYGYTF
TGTGCCAGCAGTGGGACCGGACTATTCAACTATGGCTACACCTTC
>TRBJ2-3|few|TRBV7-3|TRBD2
CASSFGTSGMTDTQYF
TGTGCCAGCAGCTTCGGGACTAGCGGGATGACAGATACGCAGTATTTT
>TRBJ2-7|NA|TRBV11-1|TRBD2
CASSPRTSGRVYEQYF
TGTGCCAGCAGCCCCCGGACTAGCGGGAGGGTCTACGAGCAGTACTTC
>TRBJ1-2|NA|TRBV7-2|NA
CASSIRFGGYTF
TGTGCCAGCAGCATTCGGTTTGGGGGCTACACCTTC
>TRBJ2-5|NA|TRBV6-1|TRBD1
CASSEAPTGGTETQYF
TGTGCCAGCAGTGAAGCACCGACAGGGGGCACGGAGACCCAGTACTTC
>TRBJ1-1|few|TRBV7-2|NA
CASSLEAEMNTEAFF
TGTGCCAGCAGCTTAGAGGCGGAGATGAACACTGAAGCTTTCTTT
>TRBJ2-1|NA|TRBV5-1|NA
CASSRPPMEQFF
TGCGCCAGCAGCCGCCCCCCTATGGAGCAGTTCTTC
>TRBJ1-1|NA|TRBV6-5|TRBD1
CASSYLQGRGTEAFF
TGTGCCAGCAGTTACTTACAGGGGAGAGGCACTGAAGCTTTCTTT
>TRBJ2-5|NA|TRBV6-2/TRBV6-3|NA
CASSSRSPRYQETQYF
TGTGCCAGCAGTTCTCGGAGTCCCCGGTACCAAGAGACCCAGTACTTC
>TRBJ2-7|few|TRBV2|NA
CASKSHISPYEQYF
TGTGCCAGCAAGAGTCATATCAGCCCCTACGAGCAGTACTTC
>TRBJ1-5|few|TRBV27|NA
CASSPRGLRNTQPQHF
TGTGCCAGCAGTCCCCGTGGACTCCGCAATACTCAGCCCCAGCATTTT
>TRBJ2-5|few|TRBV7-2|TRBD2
CASSQGTSGNEKTQYF
TGTGCCAGCAGCCAAGGGACTAGCGGGAATGAAAAGACCCAGTACTTC